These T cell receptor beta chains were read from a single sample in a study of metastatic and nonmetastatic thyroid tumors. TCRdb used MiXCR to call clones anew from the PCR reads. This table holds about 23,000 clones, around 26% found once. The sample was blood. These receptors were taken from a male donor with papillary thyroid cancer or a benign thyroid nodule (not recorded which). Some clones in this sample may be carry-over from other donors' samples. CDR3s include the opening cysteine and the closing phenylalanine or tryptophan. D genes are given only for firm matches. Clone size is given for some rows only: seen once, a few or many times, or a class if the clone is expanded.

TRBJ1-2	NA	TRBV5-1	NA	TGCGCCAGCAGCTTGGAAGTTGGGCAGTATGGCTACACCTTC	CASSLEVGQYGYTF
TRBJ2-7	NA	TRBV6-2/TRBV6-3	few	TGTGCCAGCAGTTACTCGACGGGGTCTACCTACGAGCAGTACTTC	CASSYSTGSTYEQYF
TRBJ1-2	NA	TRBV20-1	NA	TGCAGTGCCCGCGACAGGACTAACTATGGCTACACCTTC	CSARDRTNYGYTF
TRBJ1-2	NA	TRBV29-1	NA	TGCAGCGTTGAAAACAGGGTCTATGGCTACACCTTC	CSVENRVYGYTF
TRBJ2-7	TRBD1	TRBV7-8	NA	TGTGCCAGCAGCCTAGAGGGGACAGAAAACTACGAGCAGTACTTC	CASSLEGTENYEQYF
TRBJ2-1	NA	TRBV4-1	many	TGCGCCAGCAGCCTCCGCGATGAGCAGTTCTTC	CASSLRDEQFF
TRBJ1-2	NA	TRBV9	NA	TGTGCCAGCAGCGTAGAGGCTGGGCAAGGCTACACCTTC	CASSVEAGQGYTF
TRBJ2-7	NA	TRBV20-1	medium-sized	TGCAGTGCTAGAACGGTGGGTCGGGGCTCCTACGAGCAGTACTTC	CSARTVGRGSYEQYF
TRBJ1-1	TRBD1	TRBV6-1	few	TGTACCAGCAGTGGGGACAGGGCACCAACTGAAGCTTTCTTT	CTSSGDRAPTEAFF
TRBJ2-4	NA	TRBV20-1	many	TGCAGTGCCCTAGCAGTAGCCAAAAACATTCAGTACTTC	CSALAVAKNIQYF
TRBJ1-5	NA	TRBV6-1	many	TGTGCCAGCAGGCTCGGGCCTGGTGTCGTGAATCAGCCCCAGCGTTTT	CASRLGPGVVNQPQRF
TRBJ2-1	TRBD2	TRBV5-6	many	TGTGCCAGCAGCTTATTTGGAAGGACTAGCGGGATAAATGAGCAGTTCTTC	CASSLFGRTSGINEQFF
TRBJ1-1	NA	TRBV5-4	once	TGTGCCAGCAGCTTGGCGATGGCGGCGGGCGAGGCCGAATCTTTCTTT	CASSLAMAAGEAESFF
TRBJ2-7	NA	TRBV24-1	many	TGTGCCACCAGTGATGGTGGACTACTGAGGTACGAGCAGTACTTC	CATSDGGLLRYEQYF
TRBJ2-6	TRBD1	TRBV5-6	many	TGTGCCAGCAGCCTATACTCCGACAGGGGGCGTGGGGCCAACGTCCTGACTTTC	CASSLYSDRGRGANVLTF
TRBJ1-2	TRBD1	TRBV19	many	TGTGCCAGTAGTAATGGGCCGGGACAGGCCTATGGCTACACCTTC	CASSNGPGQAYGYTF
TRBJ1-1	NA	TRBV11-2	many	TGTGCCAGCAGCTTAGGTCCAGTTACAAACTTGAACACTGAAGCTTTCTTT	CASSLGPVTNLNTEAFF
TRBJ2-1	NA	TRBV20-1	many	TGCAGTGCTCCTGACAGGTCCCCCTACAATGAGCAGTTCTTC	CSAPDRSPYNEQFF
TRBJ2-2	TRBD1	TRBV7-9	many	TGTGCCAGCCGTCCCGGACAGGGGCTATCCGGGGAGCTGTTTTTT	CASRPGQGLSGELFF
TRBJ2-3	TRBD2	TRBV20-1	NA	TGCAGTGCAAAGGAACACCTAGCGGGCGGGGAGTGGGATACGCAGTATTTT	CSAKEHLAGGEWDTQYF
TRBJ1-6	NA	TRBV28	NA	TGTGCCAGCAGTTCGTCCGACATCCGGTCACCCCTCCACTTT	CASSSSDIRSPLHF
TRBJ2-3	TRBD2	TRBV6-4	many	TGTGCCAGCAGCCCCCGGGGGGGAGGACTGGCAGATACGCAGTATTTT	CASSPRGGGLADTQYF
TRBJ1-3	NA	TRBV28	NA	TGTGCCAGCAGTTCACACATCTCCGGAAACACCATATATTTT	CASSSHISGNTIYF
TRBJ2-1	NA	TRBV20-1	many	TGCAGTGCTCCCCGACCCCGCTCCTACAATGAGCAGTTCTTC	CSAPRPRSYNEQFF
TRBJ2-1	NA	TRBV9	many	TGTGCCAGCAGCCCTCCTGGGGGCACCTACAATGAGCAGTTCTTC	CASSPPGGTYNEQFF
TRBJ2-7	TRBD1	TRBV6-2/TRBV6-3	NA	TGTGCCAGCAGTCGACAGCTCGGACAGGGGGACCACGAGCAGTACTTC	CASSRQLGQGDHEQYF
TRBJ1-2	TRBD1	TRBV11-2	NA	TGTTCCATCAGCGCCCGGGACAGGCCCCTTAGGGATGGCTACACCTTC	CSISARDRPLRDGYTF